Given below is one T cell receptor (beta chain) in context. Measured with immunoSEQ multiplex PCR; TCRdb has only the in-frame clones, and not every one. The data contain roughly 10,000 clones, about 85% of them singletons. The time point is: week 3, after first cycle of checkpoint inhibitor. One draw preceded checkpoint blockade; another followed its first cycle at week 3. The sample comes from a study of blood T cell dynamics during melanoma immunotherapy. Germline lookup yields CDR1 SGHTA and CDR2 FQGNSA. The CDR3 extends over 15 amino acids. The ends lost 7 bases at V and 3 bases at J; junction bases unmatched: 5.

The sequencing used blood, collected from a patient treated with checkpoint blockade. The chain recombines TRBV7-2 with TRBJ2-1; 11 bases are shared with TRBD2. This TCR was recovered from a human donor with melanoma. CDR3 sequence reads: CASKGLAGGYNEQFF. In nucleotides, the CDR3 is TGTGCCAGCAAGGGTCTAGCGGGAGGCTACAATGAGCAGTTCTTC.